This TCR beta chain was obtained from a study of T cell changes during pregnancy in multiple sclerosis. Assay: immunoSEQ multiplex PCR; the TCRdb copy retains only in-frame clones and omits some. The table has approximately 90,000 clones, approximately 89% seen once. The material was peripheral blood, obtained in the first trimester of pregnancy. This TCR came from a female donor with multiple sclerosis, enrolled in a pregnancy study.

CDR3 residues: CASSAVQGAGYEQYF. In DNA, the CDR3 is TGTGCCAGCAGCGCGGTCCAGGGGGCTGGTTACGAGCAGTACTTC. The gene calls are TRBV11-2 and TRBJ2-7, with 8 bases fitting TRBD1. V shed 5 bases, J shed 4 bases, and the junction held 10 bases outside the gene matches. Germline V gene sequence: CDR1 SGHAT, CDR2 FQNNGV. CDR3 size: 15 residues.